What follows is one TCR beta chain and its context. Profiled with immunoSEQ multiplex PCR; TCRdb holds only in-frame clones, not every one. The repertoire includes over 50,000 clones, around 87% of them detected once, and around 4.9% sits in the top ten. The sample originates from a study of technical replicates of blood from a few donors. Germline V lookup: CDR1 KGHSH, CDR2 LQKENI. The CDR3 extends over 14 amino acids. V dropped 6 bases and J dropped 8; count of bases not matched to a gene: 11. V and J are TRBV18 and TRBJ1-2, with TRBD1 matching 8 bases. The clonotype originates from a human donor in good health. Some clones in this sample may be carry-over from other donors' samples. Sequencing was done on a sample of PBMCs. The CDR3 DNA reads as TGTGCCAGCTCGTCCAATCAGGGGGCGGAGGGCTACACCTTC. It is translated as CASSSNQGAEGYTF. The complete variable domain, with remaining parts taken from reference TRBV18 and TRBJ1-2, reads NAGVMQNPRHLVRRRGQEARLRCSPMKGHSHVYWYRQLPEEGLKFMVYLQKENIIDESGMPKERFSAEFPKEGPSILRIQQVVRGDSAAYFCASSSNQGAEGYTFGSGTRLTVV.